This record covers a single T cell receptor (beta chain). Possible read error: a much larger clone is one base away. This record belongs to a study of T cells in Graves' hyperthyroidism and ophthalmopathy. Researchers amplified the TCR beta CDR3 regions from RNA transcripts. RT-PCR in the first round (using the HTBI primer set) targeted the TCR CDR3. Using its own MiXCR run on the multiplex PCR reads, TCRdb lists one record per CDR3 protein. Altogether hundreds of thousands of distinct CDR3 sequences are present, about 16% being singletons, with the ten largest covering about two fifths. The CDR3 totals 15 residues. Germline CDR1 MNHEY, CDR2 SMNVEV (reference sequence).

The TCR originated in a man between 35 and 55 years old with Graves' hyperthyroidism. This chain connects TRBV27 to TRBJ1-3; possibly TRBD1 for D (5 bases). Sequencing was performed on blood. The CDR3 DNA reads as TGTGCCAGCAGTGGCTCAGGGCTTCGTGGAAACACCGTATATTTT. Translated, it gives CASSGSGLRGNTVYF.